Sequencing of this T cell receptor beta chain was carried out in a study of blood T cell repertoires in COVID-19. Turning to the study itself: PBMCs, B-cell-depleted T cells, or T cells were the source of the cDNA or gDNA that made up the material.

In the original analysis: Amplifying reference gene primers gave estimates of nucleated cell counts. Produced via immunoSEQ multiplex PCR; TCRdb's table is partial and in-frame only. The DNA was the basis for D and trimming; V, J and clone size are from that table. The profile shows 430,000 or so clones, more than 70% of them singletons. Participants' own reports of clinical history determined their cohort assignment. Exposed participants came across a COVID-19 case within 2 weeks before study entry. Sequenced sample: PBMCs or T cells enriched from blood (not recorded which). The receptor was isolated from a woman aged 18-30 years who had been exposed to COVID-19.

This chain's CDR3 is CASSPTGGTEQFF. For the CDR3, the DNA is TGTGCCAGCTCACCCACAGGGGGGACGGAGCAGTTCTTC. The chain has TRBV18 and TRBJ2-1; 8 nucleotides line up with TRBD1. CDR1 and CDR2 from the germline V gene are KGHSH and LQKENI. The CDR3 extends over 13 amino acids. Germline trimming cut 3 bases from V and 10 bases from J; bases unmatched to any gene: 5.